The 21 T cell receptor beta chains below come from one sample, sequenced in a study of cytomegalovirus exposure and HLA in healthy donors. The PCR made use of 60 Vbeta and 13 Jbeta primers. Repertoires were generated with immunoSEQ multiplex PCR, while TCRdb's copy carries only in-frame clones and drops some. This sample has about 160,000 clones, with roughly 77% found just once. Sequenced: PBMCs. The receptors shown here come from a young man in good health and CMV-seropositive.

This chain joins TRBV30 and TRBJ2-3, with TRBD2 matching 11 bases. The length of the CDR3 is 14 residues. Looked up from germline, CDR1 is GTSNPN and CDR2 is SVGIG (reference sequence). The V and J ends lost 6 bases and 3 bases, in that order; junction bases with no gene match: 5. CDR3 loop: CACQGLAVTDTQYF. CDR3 DNA sequence: TGTGCCTGCCAGGGACTAGCGGTAACAGATACGCAGTATTTT.

This clone was observed a single time. The rearrangement joins TRBV27 to TRBJ2-7; 7 positions agree with TRBD1. The V gene's germline CDR1 is MNHEY and CDR2 SMNVEV (reference sequence). J gave up 3 bases and V 5 bases, and 10 bases lay outside the gene matches. There are 15 residues in the CDR3. CDR3 amino acids: CASSLLTGRSYEQYV. The CDR3 coding sequence is TGTGCCAGCAGTCTCCTGACAGGGCGAAGCTACGAGCAGTACGTC.

This clone turned up a few times. The rearrangement uses TRBV30 and TRBJ1-6, with D maybe TRBD1 (6 bases). Trimming stripped 5 bases from V and 0 bases from J, with 17 bases between. The germline gives CDR1 GTSNPN, CDR2 SVGIG (reference sequence). The CDR3 spans 17 residues. DNA of the CDR3: TGTGCCTGGGTCTCCCAGGGGATGAGCTCCTATAATTCACCCCTCCACTTT. It specifies CAWVSQGMSSYNSPLHF.

The gene calls are TRBV4-1 and TRBJ2-6; tentatively, D is TRBD2 (6 bases). In germline, CDR1 is MGHRA, CDR2 YSYEKL. This CDR3 is 18 amino acids long. V was cut by 2 bases and J by 1 base, with 15 bases left in between. The CDR3: CASSQHQGLTSGANVLTF. The CDR3, as DNA: TGCGCCAGCAGCCAACACCAGGGACTGACTTCTGGGGCCAACGTCCTGACTTTC.

This chain uses TRBV4-1 with TRBJ2-7, with TRBD1 identical over 10 bases. Trimming at V came to 4 bases and at J to 5 bases, leaving 5 bases not matched to a gene. Germline CDR1 and CDR2: MGHRA and YSYEKL. The CDR3 totals 14 residues. For the CDR3, the DNA is TGCGCCAGCAGCCTCGGACAGGGGGAAAACGAGCAGTACGTC. It is translated as CASSLGQGENEQYV.

CDR3 nucleotide sequence: TGTGCCACCAGCAACCCGGACAGACCTCCTAATGAAAAACTGTTTTTT. It specifies CATSNPDRPPNEKLFF. V and J are TRBV15 and TRBJ1-4, with D maybe TRBD1 (6 bases). CDR3 length equals 16 residues. Trimming took off 4 bases at V and 3 bases at J, with 15 bases between the two ends. In germline, CDR1 is LNHNV, CDR2 YYDKDF (reference sequence).

The rearrangement uses TRBV19 and TRBJ1-2; TRBD1 aligns across 7 bases. From germline, CDR1 is LNHDA and CDR2 SQIVND (reference sequence). The CDR3 has 12 residues. V was clipped by 10 bases and J by 4 bases; unmatched bases: 6. DNA for the CDR3: TGTGCCACCGAGGGACAGAGCTATGGCTACACCTTC. As protein: CATEGQSYGYTF.

The J gene is TRBJ1-1, the V gene TRBV7-2; 9 positions agree with TRBD1. The CDR3 covers 15 residues. Germline V gene sequence: CDR1 SGHTA, CDR2 FQGNSA. Trimming at V came to 4 bases and at J to 1 base, leaving 4 bases not matched to a gene. CDR3 sequence: CASSSSGQGNTEAFF. The CDR3 DNA reads as TGTGCCAGCAGCTCCTCGGGACAGGGGAACACTGAAGCTTTCTTT.

The chain couples TRBV19 to TRBJ1-5; 8 nucleotides match TRBD1. CDR3 size: 16 residues. Trimming cost V 6 bases and J 1 base; bases outside gene matches: 8. Germline CDR1 LNHDA, CDR2 SQIVND (reference sequence). The DNA for the CDR3 is TGTGCCAGTAGGAACATTGACAGGGGAAGCAATCAGCCCCAGCATTTT. Amino acid sequence: CASRNIDRGSNQPQHF.

The gene calls are TRBV9 and TRBJ2-3; the D is unclear. The V gene lost 0 bases and the J gene lost 2 bases, with 10 bases spanning the gap. Germline CDR1 SGDLS, CDR2 YYNGEE. The CDR3 length is 15 residues. The CDR3 loop reads CASSVANGVTDTQYF. CDR3 nucleotides: TGTGCCAGCAGCGTAGCTAATGGAGTCACAGATACGCAGTATTTT.

This clone was picked up a small number of times. The V call is TRBV5-5, the J call TRBJ2-3; perhaps TRBD2 as D (6 bases). The V and J ends lost 4 bases and 1 base respectively, with 16 bases between them. In germline, CDR1 is SGHKS, CDR2 YYEKEE (reference sequence). The CDR3 runs to 16 residues. The DNA of the CDR3 is TGTGCCAGCAGCCCGTACGGGAGTGGCGGCACAGATACGCAGTATTTT. Encoded protein: CASSPYGSGGTDTQYF.

The chain uses TRBV4-1 and TRBJ1-1; TRBD1 matches 10 bases. With 3 bases clipped from V and 6 bases from J, the junction kept 4 bases outside the gene matches. The CDR3 spans 14 residues. Germline lookup yields CDR1 MGHRA and CDR2 YSYEKL. The CDR3 loop is CASSQPGTGAEAFF. The CDR3 DNA is TGCGCCAGCAGCCAGCCCGGGACAGGGGCTGAAGCTTTCTTT.

J is TRBJ2-7 and V is TRBV7-8; 12 nucleotides agree with TRBD2. The germline V gene encodes CDR1 SGHVS and CDR2 FQNEAQ. The CDR3 runs to 17 residues. The CDR3 spells CATQIGLAGRSSYEQYV. CDR3 DNA sequence: TGTGCGACTCAAATTGGACTAGCGGGGCGAAGCTCCTACGAGCAGTACGTC.

The chain links TRBV30 to TRBJ1-1; a possible D gene is TRBD1 (6 bases). The CDR3 is 12 residues long. Trimming pared 3 bases from V and 1 base from J, leaving 6 bases between. Germline CDR1 GTSNPN, CDR2 SVGIG (reference sequence). CDR3 sequence (DNA): TGTGCCTGGAGGGGGGCGAACACTGAAGCTTTCTTT. It specifies CAWRGANTEAFF.

The chain has TRBV5-1 and TRBJ1-1, with 8 positions matching TRBD1. Unmatched junction bases numbered 11, after V lost 4 bases and J lost 3 bases. CDR3 length equals 16 residues. CDR1 is SGHRS and CDR2 is YFSETQ in the germline V gene. Here the CDR3 reads CASSPRTGREDTEAFF. CDR3 DNA sequence: TGCGCCAGCAGCCCAAGGACAGGGCGAGAGGACACTGAAGCTTTCTTT.

V usage is TRBV10-2 and J usage is TRBJ1-1; D unresolved. This CDR3 is built from 13 residues. V was pared by 9 bases and J by 3 bases, with 14 bases between. Germline V gene data show CDR1 as WSHSY and CDR2 as SAAADI. The CDR3 DNA follows: TGCGCCAGGGCCCAGGCTGTGGACACTGAAGCTTTCTTT. This encodes CARAQAVDTEAFF.

This clone appeared a single time. The chain has TRBV10-2 and TRBJ1-3; no clear D gene. The length of the CDR3 is 15 residues. Germline CDR1 and CDR2: WSHSY and SAAADI. Between the trimmed V and J ends, which lost 0 bases and 2 bases, there was a span of 8 bases. This CDR3 reads CASSESGNPGNTIYF. In nucleotides, the CDR3 is TGCGCCAGCAGTGAGTCTGGCAACCCTGGAAACACCATATATTTT.

The chain links TRBV30 to TRBJ2-5; D perhaps matches TRBD1 (5 bases). V lost 0 bases to trimming and J lost 2 bases, with 10 bases between them. The germline gives CDR1 GTSNPN, CDR2 SVGIG (reference sequence). The CDR3 is 14 residues long. This chain's CDR3 is CAWSVPGMQETQYF. The CDR3 DNA follows: TGTGCCTGGAGTGTACCAGGGATGCAAGAGACCCAGTACTTC.

V and J are TRBV19 and TRBJ1-6; no firm D call. The CDR3 contains 12 residues. CDR1 and CDR2 from the germline V gene are LNHDA and SQIVND (reference sequence). Between the trimmed V and J ends, which lost 3 bases and 8 bases, there was a span of 5 bases. Here the CDR3 DNA reads TGTGCCAGTAGTATCGGAGATTCACCCCTCCACTTT. Protein: CASSIGDSPLHF.

The chain is built from TRBV2 and TRBJ2-3; 9 bases agree with TRBD1. Losses at the gene ends were 9 bases for V and 3 bases for J; bases not matched to a gene: 4. The CDR3 spans 13 residues. Germline values: CDR1 SNHLY, CDR2 FYNNEI. The CDR3 DNA reads TGTGCCAGTTCGACAGGGGGGACAGATACGCAGTATTTT. It is translated as CASSTGGTDTQYF.

This chain links TRBV5-6 with TRBJ1-4, with TRBD1 as a possible D gene (5 bases). V was shortened by 0 bases and J by 8 bases, with 17 bases between the two germline ends. The germline V gene has CDR1 SGHDT and CDR2 YYEEEE. This CDR3 comprises 16 residues. In DNA form, the CDR3 reads TGTGCCAGCAGCTTGGCGCCGGCCGGGGGGGGAGAAAAACTGTTTTTT. The encoded protein is CASSLAPAGGGEKLFF.